Presented here are 32 T cell receptor beta chains from one specimen sequenced in a study of cytomegalovirus exposure and HLA in healthy donors. TCRdb's copy holds only in-frame clones and misses some; the assay was immunoSEQ multiplex PCR. The sample lists about 110,000 clones, roughly 86% occurring once. Sequencing was performed on PBMCs. The receptors were sampled from a young woman in good health and CMV-seronegative.

J is TRBJ1-1 and V is TRBV14; D is unclear. V lost 1 base to trimming and J lost 3 bases, with 6 bases between them. The V gene's germline CDR1 is SGHDN and CDR2 FVKESK. The CDR3 is 13 residues long. The CDR3 DNA follows: TGTGCCAGCAGCCAAGTATTAGACACTGAAGCTTTCTTT. The encoded protein is CASSQVLDTEAFF.

This sequence joins TRBV7-2 and TRBJ1-2; 8 bases match TRBD1. The V and J ends lost 5 bases and 6 bases, in that order; junction bases with no gene match: 14. The CDR3 is made up of 16 amino acids. The germline V gene encodes CDR1 SGHTA and CDR2 FQGNSA. In nucleotides, the CDR3 is TGTGCCAGCAGCCGCACGGTGCAGGACAGGGCAGATGGCTACACCTTC. Protein: CASSRTVQDRADGYTF.

The chain carries TRBV9 and TRBJ2-2; D not resolved. The CDR3 has 14 residues. Germline V gene data show CDR1 as SGDLS and CDR2 as YYNGEE. V lost 0 bases and J lost 5, with 8 bases in between. In nucleotides, the CDR3 is TGTGCCAGCAGCGTAGCGCCTAAAACCGGGGAGCTGTTTTTT. It is translated as CASSVAPKTGELFF.

The chain links TRBV4-3 to TRBJ2-1; 7 nucleotides match TRBD2. Germline values: CDR1 LGHNA, CDR2 YSLEER. Unmatched junction bases numbered 7, after V lost 4 bases and J lost 1 base. The CDR3 totals 16 residues. The CDR3 bases are TGCGCCAGCAGCCGCCAGACTAGCCTATCCTACAATGAGCAGTTCTTC. The encoded protein is CASSRQTSLSYNEQFF.

The rearrangement joins TRBV9 to TRBJ2-3; D is unclear. The CDR3 length is 14 residues. V shed 2 bases and J shed 0 bases, with 7 bases lying between them. Germline V gene sequence: CDR1 SGDLS, CDR2 YYNGEE. The CDR3 coding sequence is TGTGCCAGCAGCGTGCTAGATAGCACAGATACGCAGTATTTT. It translates to CASSVLDSTDTQYF.

V usage is TRBV10-3 and J usage is TRBJ2-7, with TRBD2 matching over 11 bases. The CDR3 totals 15 residues. J was trimmed by 3 bases and V by 10 bases; bases with no gene match: 11. Per germline, CDR1 ENHRY and CDR2 SYGVKD. CDR3 region: CASSALAGALYEQYF. In DNA, the CDR3 is TGTGCCAGCAGCGCACTAGCGGGGGCTCTCTACGAGCAGTACTTC.

The CDR3 region has the DNA TGTGCCAGCAGCCCCGGGACTAGCGGGGCGTACTACGAGCAGTACTTC. Encoded protein: CASSPGTSGAYYEQYF. The V gene is TRBV7-2, the J gene TRBJ2-7, with 13 positions matching TRBD2. Germline V lookup: CDR1 SGHTA, CDR2 FQGNSA. This CDR3 is 16 amino acids long. Unmatched junction bases numbered 7, after V lost 5 bases and J lost 3 bases. The variable domain in full, with the rest retrieved from reference TRBV7-2 and TRBJ2-7, is GAGVSQSPSNKVTEKGKDVELRCDPISGHTALYWYRQSLGQGLEFLIYFQGNSAPDKSGLPSDRFSAERTGGSVSTLTIQRTQQEDSAVYLCASSPGTSGAYYEQYFGPGTRLTVT.

This chain uses TRBV19 with TRBJ1-6; TRBD1 might be the D (6 bases). Germline V gene data show CDR1 as LNHDA and CDR2 as SQIVND (reference sequence). V lost 5 bases to trimming and J lost 3 bases, with 20 bases between them. The CDR3 runs to 18 residues. This CDR3 reads CASSPSRGAGNYNSPLHF. CDR3 sequence (DNA): TGTGCCAGTAGTCCAAGCCGGGGGGCAGGAAACTATAATTCACCCCTCCACTTT.

The gene calls are TRBV4-2 and TRBJ2-1, with 13 bases that match TRBD2. The germline V gene encodes CDR1 LGHNA and CDR2 YNFKEQ. The V segment lost 3 bases and the J segment 8 bases; nucleotides outside the gene matches: 10. The CDR3 has 17 amino acids. In nucleotides, the CDR3 is TGTGCCAGCAGCCACGACGGACTAGCGGGGGTTCGGGATGAGCAGTTCTTC. Translated, it gives CASSHDGLAGVRDEQFF.

This rearrangement joins TRBV4-1 to TRBJ2-2; no clear D. The length of the CDR3 is 13 residues. Between the trimmed V and J ends, which lost 4 bases and 6 bases, there was a span of 9 bases. Germline lookup yields CDR1 MGHRA and CDR2 YSYEKL. Written as DNA, the CDR3 is TGCGCCAGCAGCCCAGATCAGGCCGGGGAGCTGTTTTTT. Translating it yields CASSPDQAGELFF.

The rearrangement joins TRBV27 to TRBJ1-1, with D hard to call. Between the trimmed V and J ends, which lost 10 bases and 3 bases, there was a span of 18 bases. Per germline, CDR1 MNHEY and CDR2 SMNVEV (reference sequence). The CDR3 length is 14 residues. CDR3 residues: CATKPGRKYTEAFF. The CDR3 DNA follows: TGTGCCACTAAACCTGGGCGCAAATACACTGAAGCTTTCTTT.

This chain links TRBV5-5 with TRBJ2-5; D gene ambiguous. Germline V gene sequence: CDR1 SGHKS, CDR2 YYEKEE (reference sequence). CDR3 length equals 15 residues. V lost 2 bases, J lost 4 bases, and 15 bases lay in between. The CDR3: CASSFGQQAPETQYF. Here the CDR3 DNA reads TGTGCCAGCAGCTTTGGGCAGCAAGCCCCAGAGACCCAGTACTTC. Using reference TRBV5-5 and TRBJ2-5 for the parts outside the CDR3, the full variable domain is DAGVTQSPTHLIKTRGQQVTLRCSPISGHKSVSWYQQVLGQGPQFIFQYYEKEERGRGNFPDRFSARQFPNYSSELNVNALLLGDSALYLCASSFGQQAPETQYFGPGTRLLVL.

The genes are TRBV6-5 and TRBJ1-3, with D maybe TRBD1 (6 bases). In germline, CDR1 is MNHEY, CDR2 SVGAGI. The germline V and J ends were trimmed by 6 bases and 7 bases, with 16 bases remaining between them. The CDR3 is made up of 14 amino acids. CDR3 in amino acids: CASRPPGHPNTIYF. The CDR3 nucleotides are TGTGCCAGCAGACCACCGGGACACCCCAACACCATATATTTT.

This chain uses TRBV6-5 with TRBJ2-1, with TRBD1 matching over 8 bases. CDR3 length equals 12 residues. The V and J ends lost 5 bases and 15 bases, in that order; junction bases with no gene match: 9. Germline V gene lookup returns CDR1 MNHEY and CDR2 SVGAGI. CDR3 in amino acids: CASSPTGTGTFF. CDR3 nucleotide sequence: TGTGCCAGCAGTCCCACCGGGACAGGAACGTTCTTC.

This chain connects TRBV7-9 to TRBJ2-2; D unresolved. The germline gives CDR1 SEHNR, CDR2 FQNEAQ (reference sequence). The CDR3 contains 14 residues. Trimming removed 7 bases at V and 6 bases at J, with 15 bases between. The DNA for the CDR3 is TGTGCCAGCACCGATCGGGTTATGGCCGGGGAGCTGTTTTTT. Translation: CASTDRVMAGELFF. Complete variable domain (other parts from reference TRBV7-9 and TRBJ2-2): DTGVSQNPRHKITKRGQNVTFRCDPISEHNRLYWYRQTLGQGPEFLTYFQNEAQLEKSRLLSDRFSAERPKGSFSTLEIQRTEQGDSAMYLCASTDRVMAGELFFGEGSRLTVL.

The chain couples TRBV19 to TRBJ1-1; D gene ambiguous. The CDR3 has 12 amino acids. Trimming left V 7 bases short and J 0 bases short, with 6 bases between. Germline CDR1 is LNHDA and CDR2 is SQIVND (reference sequence). This CDR3 reads CASIDLNTEAFF. CDR3 DNA sequence: TGTGCCAGTATCGACTTGAACACTGAAGCTTTCTTT. The full variable domain, rest sourced from reference TRBV19 and TRBJ1-1, is DGGITQSPKYLFRKEGQNVTLSCEQNLNHDAMYWYRQDPGQGLRLIYYSQIVNDFQKGDIAEGYSVSREKKESFPLTVTSAQKNPTAFYLCASIDLNTEAFFGQGTRLTVV.

V gene TRBV7-2 combines with J gene TRBJ1-2, with D uncertain. There are 16 residues in the CDR3. V was trimmed by 0 bases and J by 0 bases, leaving 11 bases between them. CDR1 is SGHTA, CDR2 FQGNSA, per germline. CDR3 in amino acids: CASSLAHGVANYGYTF. Written as DNA, the CDR3 is TGTGCCAGCAGCTTAGCTCACGGGGTGGCTAACTATGGCTACACCTTC.

This chain links TRBV4-3 with TRBJ1-2; the D gene is possibly TRBD1 (5 bases). Germline V gene lookup returns CDR1 LGHNA and CDR2 YSLEER. This CDR3 contains 16 residues. V was cut by 4 bases and J by 0 bases, with 15 bases left in between. CDR3 bases: TGCGCCAGCAGCCGCCAGGCAGGGCGAGCTAACTATGGCTACACCTTC. It translates to CASSRQAGRANYGYTF.

The chain links TRBV28 to TRBJ2-5; 8 bases line up with TRBD2. The germline gives CDR1 MDHEN, CDR2 SYDVKM. J lost 7 bases, V lost 6 bases, and 16 bases had no gene match. The CDR3 is made up of 16 amino acids. CDR3 coding DNA: TGTGCCAGCAGCCGCCATGCAGCGGGGGCCGTGGTGACCCAGTACTTC. Amino acid sequence: CASSRHAAGAVVTQYF.

The chain couples TRBV27 to TRBJ2-7; D ambiguous. Trimming took off 1 base at V and 3 bases at J, with 7 bases between the two ends. The CDR3 is 13 residues long. Per the germline V gene, CDR1 is MNHEY and CDR2 is SMNVEV (reference sequence). Here the CDR3 DNA reads TGTGCCAGCAGTTTATTCCCCGGCTACGAGCAGTACTTC. Its protein product is CASSLFPGYEQYF.

The chain uses TRBV7-2 and TRBJ2-1; D is possibly TRBD2 (6 bases). V was trimmed by 1 base and J by 4 bases, leaving 14 bases between them. The germline V gene encodes CDR1 SGHTA and CDR2 FQGNSA. The CDR3 length is 16 residues. DNA of the CDR3: TGTGCCAGCAGCTTAGTAAGCGGGTCGTTGTACAATGAGCAGTTCTTC. Translating it yields CASSLVSGSLYNEQFF. Full variable domain (missing parts from reference TRBV7-2 and TRBJ2-1): GAGVSQSPSNKVTEKGKDVELRCDPISGHTALYWYRQSLGQGLEFLIYFQGNSAPDKSGLPSDRFSAERTGGSVSTLTIQRTQQEDSAVYLCASSLVSGSLYNEQFFGPGTRLTVL.

This clone has a single count. The chain uses TRBV30 and TRBJ2-1; 7 bases align to TRBD1. The germline V gene encodes CDR1 GTSNPN and CDR2 SVGIG (reference sequence). This CDR3 has 12 amino acids. V lost 1 base to trimming and J lost 7 bases; unmatched junction nucleotides: 1. The CDR3 sequence is CAWSDRGNEQFF. Written as DNA, the CDR3 is TGTGCCTGGAGTGACAGGGGAAATGAGCAGTTCTTC.

This clone was seen a few times. The chain links TRBV5-1 to TRBJ1-5; D unresolved. Germline CDR1 is SGHRS and CDR2 is YFSETQ. The CDR3 extends over 13 amino acids. The V end lost 0 bases, the J end lost 6 bases, and 7 bases lay between the germline ends. As DNA, the CDR3 is TGCGCCAGCAGCTTGGTGCTAGGTCAGCCCCAGCATTTT. Translated, it gives CASSLVLGQPQHF.

This clone occurred once. The genes are TRBV4-2 and TRBJ2-1, with D possibly matching TRBD2 (6 bases). With 2 bases removed from V and 0 bases from J, the gap between germline ends came to 14 bases. Germline CDR1 LGHNA, CDR2 YNFKEQ. The CDR3 loop spans 17 amino acids. CDR3: CASSQPVSGNSYNEQFF. CDR3 sequence (DNA): TGTGCCAGCAGCCAACCCGTTAGCGGAAACTCCTACAATGAGCAGTTCTTC.

J is TRBJ2-5 and V is TRBV5-1; D is perhaps TRBD1 (6 bases). Trimming took 0 bases from V and 8 from J, leaving 11 bases between them. Germline lookup yields CDR1 SGHRS and CDR2 YFSETQ. The CDR3 is 13 amino acids. The CDR3 nucleotides are TGCGCCAGCAGCTTGGGGGGGACAACTACCCAGTACTTC. It is translated as CASSLGGTTTQYF.

The CDR3 loop reads CASSQEGGGTSNQPQHF. CDR3 DNA: TGTGCCAGCAGCCAAGAGGGAGGCGGTACATCGAATCAGCCCCAGCATTTT. This sequence joins TRBV4-2 and TRBJ1-5; D unclear. The germline gives CDR1 LGHNA, CDR2 YNFKEQ. The V gene lost 0 bases and the J gene lost 4 bases, with 16 bases spanning the gap. The CDR3 runs to 17 residues.

The chain combines TRBV2 with TRBJ2-5; 9 bases line up with TRBD2. CDR1 SNHLY and CDR2 FYNNEI come from the germline V gene. This CDR3 has 15 amino acids. Trimming at V came to 5 bases and at J to 2 bases, leaving 6 bases not matched to a gene. CDR3 residues: CASSLSGGLQETQYF. The CDR3 DNA sequence: TGTGCCAGCAGTCTTAGCGGGGGCCTTCAAGAGACCCAGTACTTC.

This sequence joins TRBV11-2 and TRBJ1-5, with 9 bases matching TRBD1. Germline V gene lookup returns CDR1 SGHAT and CDR2 FQNNGV. CDR3 length equals 16 residues. Trimming took 3 bases from V and 1 from J; bases not matched to a gene: 4. CDR3 sequence reads: CASSLAGTGSNQPQHF. CDR3 nucleotide sequence: TGTGCCAGCAGCTTGGCCGGGACAGGGAGCAATCAGCCCCAGCATTTT.

The V and J genes are TRBV7-2 and TRBJ2-7, with D perhaps matching TRBD1 (8 bases). CDR3 length: 16 amino acids. Germline CDR1 is SGHTA and CDR2 is FQGNSA. Trimming cost V 2 bases and J 4 bases, with 18 bases left between them. CDR3: CASSLFPYRGGYEQYF. DNA of the CDR3: TGTGCCAGCAGCTTATTCCCTTACAGGGGGGGGTACGAGCAGTACTTC.

This rearrangement joins TRBV7-2 to TRBJ2-2; D might be TRBD2 (6 bases). Between the trimmed V and J ends, which lost 3 bases and 4 bases, there was a span of 9 bases. Looked up from germline, CDR1 is SGHTA and CDR2 is FQGNSA. The CDR3 extends over 14 amino acids. CDR3 sequence (DNA): TGTGCCAGCAGCTTTGGAGGGTTCACCGGGGAGCTGTTTTTT. The encoded protein is CASSFGGFTGELFF. Full variable domain (remainder filled in from reference TRBV7-2 and TRBJ2-2): GAGVSQSPSNKVTEKGKDVELRCDPISGHTALYWYRQSLGQGLEFLIYFQGNSAPDKSGLPSDRFSAERTGGSVSTLTIQRTQQEDSAVYLCASSFGGFTGELFFGEGSRLTVL.

The chain recombines TRBV5-6 with TRBJ1-6; D perhaps matches TRBD1 (6 bases). Germline V gene sequence: CDR1 SGHDT, CDR2 YYEEEE. The CDR3 length is 13 residues. The ends were cut back, 6 bases at V and 5 bases at J, with 9 bases in the middle. The CDR3 loop is CASNEGDNSPLHF. The CDR3 DNA reads as TGTGCCAGCAACGAGGGGGATAATTCACCCCTCCACTTT. The full variable domain, rest sourced from reference TRBV5-6 and TRBJ1-6, is DAGVTQSPTHLIKTRGQQVTLRCSPKSGHDTVSWYQQALGQGPQFIFQYYEEEERQRGNFPDRFSGHQFPNYSSELNVNALLLGDSALYLCASNEGDNSPLHFGNGTRLTVT.

This clone was seen a single time. The genes are TRBV28 and TRBJ2-2; no firm D call. V lost 7 bases to trimming and J lost 4 bases, with 7 bases between them. This CDR3 comprises 12 residues. Germline V gene lookup returns CDR1 MDHEN and CDR2 SYDVKM. CDR3 in amino acids: CASMKSTGELFF. CDR3 DNA: TGTGCCAGCATGAAGAGCACCGGGGAGCTGTTTTTT.